The 28 T cell receptor beta chains presented below share a single source sample, sequenced in a study of T cells after yellow fever vaccination. MiXCR was run by TCRdb on the 5' RACE reads, yielding one entry per CDR3 protein. Of some 350,000 distinct CDR3 sequences listed, around 4.1% were seen once; the top ten hold 20% to 25%. The source material was PBMCs, sampled 5 days after the yellow fever booster vaccination. The receptors were gathered from a man in his late teens or twenties who received the YFV17D yellow fever vaccine.

There are a few counts of this clonotype. The chain couples TRBV2 to TRBJ2-4; D not resolved. Trimming took 1 base from V and 6 from J, leaving 10 bases between them. The V gene's germline CDR1 is SNHLY and CDR2 FYNNEI. The CDR3 covers 14 residues. The CDR3, as DNA: TGTGCCAGCAGTGAAGAAAGCGTCTCAAACATTCAGTACTTC. Translated, it gives CASSEESVSNIQYF. Variable domain in full (rest from reference TRBV2 and TRBJ2-4): EPEVTQTPSHQVTQMGQEVILRCVPISNHLYFYWYRQILGQKVEFLVSFYNNEISEKSEIFDDQFSVERPDGSNFTLKIRSTKLEDSAMYFCASSEESVSNIQYFGAGTRLSVL.

V is TRBV4-2 and J is TRBJ2-3, with a possible D match to TRBD2 (5 bases). There are 16 residues in the CDR3. Germline assignment: CDR1 LGHNA and CDR2 YNFKEQ. Deletions cut 6 bases from V and 1 base from J, with 17 bases between. The chain's CDR3 is CASRTIGVPGTDTQYF. The CDR3 DNA sequence: TGTGCCAGCAGGACAATCGGGGTACCTGGCACAGATACGCAGTATTTT.

This clonotype came up many times. The chain uses TRBV2 and TRBJ2-3, with 10 positions matching TRBD2. The germline V gene has CDR1 SNHLY and CDR2 FYNNEI. V dropped 6 bases and J dropped 1; count of bases not matched to a gene: 4. The CDR3 length is 15 residues. CDR3 sequence reads: CASRASGSRTDTQYF. The CDR3 region has the DNA TGTGCCAGCAGGGCTAGCGGGAGCCGCACAGATACGCAGTATTTT. Full variable domain (rest looked up from reference TRBV2 and TRBJ2-3): EPEVTQTPSHQVTQMGQEVILRCVPISNHLYFYWYRQILGQKVEFLVSFYNNEISEKSEIFDDQFSVERPDGSNFTLKIRSTKLEDSAMYFCASRASGSRTDTQYFGPGTRLTVL.

The chain joins TRBV5-1 to TRBJ2-5; D could derive from TRBD1 or TRBD2 (5 bases each). V lost 4 bases, J lost 4 bases, and 11 bases lay in between. This CDR3 has 13 amino acids. Germline assignment: CDR1 SGHRS and CDR2 YFSETQ. The CDR3 DNA is TGCGCCAGCAGCGGCAGGGAGACAGAGACCCAGTACTTC. This translates into CASSGRETETQYF.

This clonotype showed up many times. V gene TRBV3-1 combines with J gene TRBJ1-1; 7 bases match TRBD1. Germline V gene sequence: CDR1 LGHDT, CDR2 YNNKEL (reference sequence). V lost 4 bases, J lost 4 bases, and 9 bases stayed unmatched. This CDR3 is 15 amino acids long. The CDR3 region is CASSLSDRAGTEAFF. CDR3 in DNA: TGTGCCAGCAGCCTCTCCGACAGGGCGGGCACTGAAGCTTTCTTT. Looking up the rest from reference TRBV3-1 and TRBJ1-1 gives the full variable domain: DTAVSQTPKYLVTQMGNDKSIKCEQNLGHDTMYWYKQDSKKFLKIMFSYNNKELIINETVPNRFSPKSPDKAHLNLHINSLELGDSAVYFCASSLSDRAGTEAFFGQGTRLTVV.

The V gene is TRBV6-5, the J gene TRBJ2-7; 7 bases match TRBD2. The CDR3 length is 14 residues. V lost 2 bases and J lost 4; bases outside the gene matches: 5. Germline assignment: CDR1 MNHEY and CDR2 SVGAGI. In DNA form, the CDR3 reads TGTGCCAGCAGTTACCGGGGGGTGGCTTACGAGCAGTACTTC. It codes for CASSYRGVAYEQYF.

This clonotype was seen repeatedly, ten times or more. The chain joins TRBV12-3 or TRBV12-4 to TRBJ2-3; no firm D call. This CDR3 region has 12 residues. Trimming pared 6 bases from V and 4 bases from J, leaving 8 bases between. The CDR3 region is CASSPWPDTQYF. Here the CDR3 DNA reads TGTGCCAGCAGCCCATGGCCAGATACGCAGTATTTT.

This clonotype was observed at least ten times. This chain joins TRBV7-2 and TRBJ1-2; D perhaps matches TRBD1 (5 bases). With 2 bases removed from V and 6 bases from J, the gap between germline ends came to 7 bases. This CDR3 comprises 12 residues. Germline CDR1 reads SGHTA; CDR2 reads FQGNSA. The CDR3 coding sequence is TGTGCCAGCAGCTTACGGGGGAATGGCTACACCTTC. This codes for CASSLRGNGYTF.

This clonotype has only a few counts. CDR3 DNA: TGTGCCACCAGAGACAGTTATAGCTCCTATAATTCACCCCTCCACTTT. Protein sequence: CATRDSYSSYNSPLHF. The chain combines TRBV15 with TRBJ1-6; D is possibly TRBD1 (5 bases). The CDR3 sequence is 16 residues long. CDR1 and CDR2 from the germline V gene are LNHNV and YYDKDF (reference sequence). V was trimmed by 6 bases and J by 0 bases, leaving 12 bases between them.

The J gene is TRBJ2-7, the V gene TRBV12-1. TRBV12-1 has pseudogene status. This CDR3 is built from 13 residues. CDR3 DNA: TGTGCCAGCACCAAGACGGTCTCCTACGAGCAGTACTTC. Residues: CASTKTVSYEQYF.

This clonotype has just a few counts. The chain employs TRBV30 and TRBJ2-2; D unclear. Germline assignment: CDR1 GTSNPN and CDR2 SVGIG (reference sequence). The CDR3 is 13 residues long. Trimming cost V 0 bases and J 4 bases, with 6 bases left between them. CDR3 residues: CAWSVYGTGELFF. In DNA form, the CDR3 reads TGTGCCTGGAGTGTGTACGGCACCGGGGAGCTGTTTTTT. Full variable domain (missing parts from reference TRBV30 and TRBJ2-2): SQTIHQWPATLVQPVGSPLSLECTVEGTSNPNLYWYRQAAGRGLQLLFYSVGIGQISSEVPQNLSASRPQDRQFILSSKKLLLSDSGFYLCAWSVYGTGELFFGEGSRLTVL.

V is TRBV20-1 and J is TRBJ1-2; a possible D gene is TRBD1 (6 bases). V was cut by 8 bases and J by 8 bases, with 15 bases left in between. The CDR3 runs to 11 residues. Germline values: CDR1 DFQATT, CDR2 SNEGSKA (reference sequence). CDR3 DNA: TGCAGTCTCGCGGGGGCGGGAGGCTACACCTTC. As protein: CSLAGAGGYTF.

This chain connects TRBV12-3 or TRBV12-4 to TRBJ1-6; tentative D call: TRBD1 (5 bases). V dropped 5 bases and J dropped 8 bases, with 13 bases sitting between them. This CDR3 is 14 amino acids long. The CDR3 region is CASSQRQRYSPLHF. CDR3 nucleotides: TGTGCCAGCAGTCAAAGACAGCGTTATTCACCCCTCCACTTT.

This clonotype was recorded many times. This chain links TRBV10-3 with TRBJ2-1; the D gene is possibly TRBD2 (5 bases). This CDR3 region has 16 residues. Trimming took off 10 bases at V and 8 bases at J, with 27 bases between the two ends. The germline V gene has CDR1 ENHRY and CDR2 SYGVKD. The CDR3 reads CATAPKDWAGGDEQFF. The CDR3 DNA follows: TGTGCCACTGCCCCAAAAGACTGGGCGGGTGGAGATGAGCAGTTCTTC.

CDR3 nucleotides: TGTGCCAGCAGCCCGAGGGGGGGTTTGTACGAGCAGTACTTC. Its protein product is CASSPRGGLYEQYF. This sequence joins TRBV7-2 and TRBJ2-7; D might be TRBD2 (7 bases). Germline CDR1 and CDR2: SGHTA and FQGNSA. The CDR3 consists of 14 residues. The V and J ends lost 5 bases and 4 bases respectively, with 15 bases between them.

This chain links TRBV23-1 with TRBJ2-7; 7 nucleotides align to TRBD2. TRBV23-1 is an open reading frame, and its role is uncertain. The junction had 11 bases not matched to a gene; V was cut back by 0 bases and J by 0 bases. This CDR3 region has 18 residues. CDR3 region: CASSQSPAGAGTSYEQYF. CDR3 DNA: TGCGCCAGCAGTCAATCCCCTGCGGGAGCGGGAACCTCCTACGAGCAGTACTTC.

This clonotype was picked up many times. J is TRBJ1-1 and V is TRBV5-1; perhaps TRBD1 as D (5 bases). The CDR3 length is 14 residues. The germline V gene has CDR1 SGHRS and CDR2 YFSETQ. V was shortened by 4 bases and J by 0 bases, with 10 bases between the two germline ends. CDR3 in amino acids: CASSPDSMNTEAFF. For the CDR3, the DNA is TGCGCCAGCAGCCCCGACAGCATGAACACTGAAGCTTTCTTT.

This clonotype came up a few times. The CDR3 DNA follows: TGTGCCAGCAGCGTTGTTGGCCCAGATACGCAGTATTTT. Protein sequence: CASSVVGPDTQYF. The chain employs TRBV9 and TRBJ2-3; D is ambiguous. The V end was cut by 2 bases, the J end by 4 bases, with 8 bases between. The CDR3 length is 13 residues. In germline, CDR1 is SGDLS, CDR2 YYNGEE.

There are a few counts of this clonotype. The chain is built from TRBV19 and TRBJ2-6; D remains unclear. The V gene's germline CDR1 is LNHDA and CDR2 SQIVND (reference sequence). Trimming removed 6 bases from V and 0 bases from J, with 3 bases in between. The CDR3 consists of 13 residues. DNA for the CDR3: TGTGCCAGTAGGGTCTCTGGGGCCAACGTCCTGACTTTC. Residues: CASRVSGANVLTF.

In its sample, this clonotype was seen a few times. The rearrangement links TRBV4-3 to TRBJ1-6; 8 bases align to TRBD1. V was clipped by 1 base and J by 7 bases; unmatched bases: 18. Germline loops: CDR1 LGHNA, CDR2 YSLEER. This CDR3 has 20 amino acids. CDR3 sequence (DNA): TGCGCCAGCAGCCAAGGTTGGCGGGACAGGCGAATCAGATTGAATTCACCCCTCCACTTT. Translated, it gives CASSQGWRDRRIRLNSPLHF.

The V gene is TRBV5-6, the J gene TRBJ1-2; D is possibly TRBD1 (6 bases). This CDR3 region has 14 residues. Germline V gene data show CDR1 as SGHDT and CDR2 as YYEEEE. Trimming pared 4 bases from V and 5 bases from J, leaving 15 bases between. CDR3 amino acids: CASSQTGNEYGYTF. The CDR3 nucleotides are TGTGCCAGCAGCCAAACAGGGAACGAATATGGCTACACCTTC.

This clonotype was seen a handful of times. The chain carries TRBV5-1 and TRBJ2-5, with D tentatively TRBD1 or TRBD2 (5 bases each). The CDR3 consists of 13 residues. Trimming took 4 bases from V and 4 from J, leaving 11 bases between them. Germline assignment: CDR1 SGHRS and CDR2 YFSETQ. The CDR3 loop reads CASSRAGRETQYF. In nucleotides, the CDR3 is TGCGCCAGCAGCCGCGCAGGGAGAGAGACCCAGTACTTC.

V is TRBV6-2 or TRBV6-3 and J is TRBJ1-1; D not certain. CDR1 and CDR2 from the germline V gene are MNHEY and SVGEGT. The V end was cut by 5 bases, the J end by 8 bases, with 12 bases between. The CDR3 is made up of 12 amino acids. Here the CDR3 reads CASSITKTEAFF. The CDR3 nucleotides are TGTGCCAGCAGTATAACTAAGACCGAAGCTTTCTTT.

There are a few counts of this clonotype. The chain is built from TRBV28 and TRBJ2-2, with D perhaps matching TRBD2 (7 bases). V lost 4 bases to trimming and J lost 4 bases, with 13 bases between them. This CDR3 has 15 amino acids. Germline CDR1 reads MDHEN; CDR2 reads SYDVKM. CDR3 bases: TGTGCCAGCAGTTCGGGGGGCGTGAGCACCGGGGAGCTGTTTTTT. Its translation: CASSSGGVSTGELFF.

Ten or more counts support this clonotype. The chain employs TRBV2 and TRBJ1-1, with D possibly TRBD1 on 6 matching bases. Trimming pared 0 bases from V and 5 bases from J, leaving 16 bases between. Germline V gene lookup returns CDR1 SNHLY and CDR2 FYNNEI. CDR3 length: 16 amino acids. CDR3 bases: TGTGCCAGCAGTGAAGCTCGACAGATAGGGGGTACTGAAGCTTTCTTT. This codes for CASSEARQIGGTEAFF.

J is TRBJ1-4 and V is TRBV15, with D possibly TRBD1 on 5 matching bases. Trimming shortened V by 5 bases and J by 8 bases, and 18 bases separated the two germline ends. Germline lookup yields CDR1 LNHNV and CDR2 YYDKDF (reference sequence). CDR3 length equals 15 residues. The CDR3 loop reads CATSPSGEHVEKLFF. CDR3 DNA sequence: TGTGCCACCAGCCCCTCGGGGGAACACGTCGAAAAACTGTTTTTT.

The genes are TRBV20-1 and TRBJ2-5; 7 nucleotides align to TRBD2. The CDR3 has 13 amino acids. Germline CDR1 reads DFQATT; CDR2 reads SNEGSKA (reference sequence). With 5 bases clipped from V and 4 bases from J, the junction kept 7 bases outside the gene matches. This CDR3 is CSASRGIRETQYF. CDR3 DNA sequence: TGCAGTGCTTCGCGGGGGATCCGAGAGACCCAGTACTTC.

This clonotype was seen a handful of times. The chain links TRBV12-3 or TRBV12-4 to TRBJ2-7; 10 bases map to TRBD1. V trimming: 6 bases; J trimming: 0 bases; junction bases outside the gene matches: 14. The CDR3 spans 18 residues. CDR3 coding DNA: TGTGCCAGCAGACCCTCAGGGGGACAGGGGAAGGGCTCCTACGAGCAGTACTTC. Translation gives CASRPSGGQGKGSYEQYF.